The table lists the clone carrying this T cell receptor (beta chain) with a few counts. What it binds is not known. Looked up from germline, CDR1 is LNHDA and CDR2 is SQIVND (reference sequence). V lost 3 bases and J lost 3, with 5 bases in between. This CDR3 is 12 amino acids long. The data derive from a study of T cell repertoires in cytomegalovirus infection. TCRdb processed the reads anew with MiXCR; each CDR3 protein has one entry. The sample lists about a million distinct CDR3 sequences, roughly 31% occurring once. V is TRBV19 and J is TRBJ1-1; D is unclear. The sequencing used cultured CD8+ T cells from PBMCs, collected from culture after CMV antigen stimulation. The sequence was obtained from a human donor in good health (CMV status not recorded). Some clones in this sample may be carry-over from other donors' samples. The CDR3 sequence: CASSMGHTEAFF. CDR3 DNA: TGTGCCAGTAGTATGGGTCACACTGAAGCTTTCTTT.